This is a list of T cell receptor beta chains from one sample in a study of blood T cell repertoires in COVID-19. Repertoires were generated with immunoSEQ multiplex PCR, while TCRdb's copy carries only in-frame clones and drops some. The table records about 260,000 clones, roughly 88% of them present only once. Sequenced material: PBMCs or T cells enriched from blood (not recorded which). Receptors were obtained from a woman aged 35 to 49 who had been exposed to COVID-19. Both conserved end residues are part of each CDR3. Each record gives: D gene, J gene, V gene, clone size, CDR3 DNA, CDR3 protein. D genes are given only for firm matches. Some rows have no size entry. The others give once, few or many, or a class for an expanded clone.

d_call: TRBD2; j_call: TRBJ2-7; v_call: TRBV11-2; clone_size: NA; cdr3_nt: TGTGCCAGCAGCTGGACCACCGGGGGGATTACCTACGAGCAGTACTTC; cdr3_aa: CASSWTTGGITYEQYF
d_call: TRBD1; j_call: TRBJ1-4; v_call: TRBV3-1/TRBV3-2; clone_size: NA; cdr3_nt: TGTGCCAGCAGCCTTGACAGGGCGGACGAAAAACTGTTTTTT; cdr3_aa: CASSLDRADEKLFF
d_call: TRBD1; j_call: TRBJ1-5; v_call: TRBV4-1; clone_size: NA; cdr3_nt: TGCGCCAGCAGCCATCCTATCACAGGGGGAGTCAATCAGCCCCAGCATTTT; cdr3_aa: CASSHPITGGVNQPQHF
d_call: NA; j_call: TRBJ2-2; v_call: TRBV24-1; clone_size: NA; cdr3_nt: TGTGCCACCAGTGACACTAACACCGGGGAGCTGTTTTTT; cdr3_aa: CATSDTNTGELFF
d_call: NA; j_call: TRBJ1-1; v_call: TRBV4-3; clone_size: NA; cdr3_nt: TGCGCCAGCAGCCAAGATTCCGGGTATAGCACTGAAGCTTTCTTT; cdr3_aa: CASSQDSGYSTEAFF
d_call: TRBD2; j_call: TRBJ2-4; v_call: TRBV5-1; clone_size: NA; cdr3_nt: TGCGCCAGCAGCTGGACTAGCGACGGAGCCAAAAACATTCAGTACTTC; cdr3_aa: CASSWTSDGAKNIQYF
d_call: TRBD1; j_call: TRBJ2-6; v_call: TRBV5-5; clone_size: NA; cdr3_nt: TGTGCCAGCAGTTCGGACAGGGATGGGGCCAACGTCCTGACTTTC; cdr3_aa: CASSSDRDGANVLTF
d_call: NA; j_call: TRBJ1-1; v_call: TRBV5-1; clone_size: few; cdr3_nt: TGTGCCAGCACCTTAATACAGGGAAGCGACACTGAAGCTTTCTTT; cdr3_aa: CASTLIQGSDTEAFF
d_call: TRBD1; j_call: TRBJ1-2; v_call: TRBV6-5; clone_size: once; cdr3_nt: TGTGCCAGCAGTTCGACAGGGTCGGTTAACTATGGCTACACCTTC; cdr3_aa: CASSSTGSVNYGYTF
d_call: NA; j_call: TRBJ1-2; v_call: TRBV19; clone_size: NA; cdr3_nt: TGTGCCAGTAGTATCCCGGGGGGCGACTATGGCTACACCTTC; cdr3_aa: CASSIPGGDYGYTF
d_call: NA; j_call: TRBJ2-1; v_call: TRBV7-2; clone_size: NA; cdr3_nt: TGTGCCAGCAGCTTAGTGGGGGGGCTCTACAATGAGCAGTTCTTC; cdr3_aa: CASSLVGGLYNEQFF
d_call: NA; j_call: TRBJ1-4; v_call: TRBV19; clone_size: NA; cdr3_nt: TGTGCCAGTAGCCATTACAGCTTCGAAAAACTGTTTTTT; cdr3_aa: CASSHYSFEKLFF
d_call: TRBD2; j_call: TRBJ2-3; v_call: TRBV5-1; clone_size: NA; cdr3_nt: TGTGCCAGCAGCCCGGGAAGGGAATTTCTAGCGGCCACAGATACGCAGTATTTT; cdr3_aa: CASSPGREFLAATDTQYF
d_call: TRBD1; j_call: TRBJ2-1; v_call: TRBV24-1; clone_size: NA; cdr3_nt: TGTGCCACCAGTGACCCCGGGACAGGGGTGAATAATGAGCAGTTCTTC; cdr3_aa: CATSDPGTGVNNEQFF
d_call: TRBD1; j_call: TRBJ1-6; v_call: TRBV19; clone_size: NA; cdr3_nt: TGTGCCAGTAGTAGAGGACAGGGTGGAACATTGTGGGGACAGGGTGGTAATTCACCCCTCCACTTT; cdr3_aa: CASSRGQGGTLWGQGGNSPLHF
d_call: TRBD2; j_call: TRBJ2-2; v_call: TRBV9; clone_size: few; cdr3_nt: TGTGCCAGCAGCGTAGGTGGGACTAGTCCCGGGGAGCTGTTTTTT; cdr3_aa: CASSVGGTSPGELFF
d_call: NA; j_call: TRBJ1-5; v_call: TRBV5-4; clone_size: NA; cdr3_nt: TGTGCCACCGGCCAGGGAGGCAGCAATCAGCCCCAGCATTTT; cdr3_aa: CATGQGGSNQPQHF
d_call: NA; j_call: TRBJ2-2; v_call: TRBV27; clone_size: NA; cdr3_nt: TGTGCCAGCAGTGGAAAGACAGGCTATACCGGGGAGCTGTTTTTT; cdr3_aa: CASSGKTGYTGELFF
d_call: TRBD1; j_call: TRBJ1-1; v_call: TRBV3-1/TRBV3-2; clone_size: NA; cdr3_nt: TGTGCCAGCAGCCAAGCAGGGGGACTTGGCACTGAAGCTTTCTTT; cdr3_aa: CASSQAGGLGTEAFF
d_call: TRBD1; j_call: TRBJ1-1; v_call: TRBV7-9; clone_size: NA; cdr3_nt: TGTGCCAGCAGCTTAGGACAGGGGGCTACTGAAGCTTTCTTT; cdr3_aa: CASSLGQGATEAFF
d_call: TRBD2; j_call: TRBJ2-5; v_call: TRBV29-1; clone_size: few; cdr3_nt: TGCAGCGTTGCCAGCGGGGGCTCCCTCCGGGAGACCCAGTACTTC; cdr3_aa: CSVASGGSLRETQYF
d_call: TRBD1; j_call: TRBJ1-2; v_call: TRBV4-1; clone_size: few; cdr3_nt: TGCGCCAGCAGCCGTTCGGGACAGGGGTTTTCTGGCTACACCTTC; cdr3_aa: CASSRSGQGFSGYTF
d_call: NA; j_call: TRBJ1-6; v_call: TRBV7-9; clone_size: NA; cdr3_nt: TGTGCCAGCAGCTTAGAAGGGGAACGCTCACCCCTCCACTTT; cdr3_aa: CASSLEGERSPLHF
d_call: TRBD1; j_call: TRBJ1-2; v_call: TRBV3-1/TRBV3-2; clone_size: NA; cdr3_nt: TGTGCCAGCAGCCTGACAGGGGAGGATGGCTACACCTTC; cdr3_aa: CASSLTGEDGYTF
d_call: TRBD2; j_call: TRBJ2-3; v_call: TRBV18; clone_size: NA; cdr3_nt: TGTGCCAGCTCACTCGCTGGGACTAGGGGTGATACGCAGTATTTT; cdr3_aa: CASSLAGTRGDTQYF
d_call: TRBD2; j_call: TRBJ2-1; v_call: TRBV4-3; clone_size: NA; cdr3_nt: TGCGCCAGCAGCCTAGGGACTAGCGGGAGTATGGGCAATGAGCAGTTCTTC; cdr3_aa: CASSLGTSGSMGNEQFF
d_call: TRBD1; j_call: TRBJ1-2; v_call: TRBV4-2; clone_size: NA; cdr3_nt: TGTGCCAGCAGCACCCCCGGGTCAGGGGGCTTGGCTAACTATGGCTACACCTTC; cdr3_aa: CASSTPGSGGLANYGYTF
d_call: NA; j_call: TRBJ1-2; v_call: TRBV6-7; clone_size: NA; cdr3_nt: TGTGCCAGCAGTTATTCCAAGGGCCGGGGGTATGGCTACACCTTC; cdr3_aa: CASSYSKGRGYGYTF
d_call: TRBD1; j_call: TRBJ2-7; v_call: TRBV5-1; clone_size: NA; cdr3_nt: TGCGCCAGCAGCTTGACAGGGGCGCACGAGCAGTACTTC; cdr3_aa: CASSLTGAHEQYF
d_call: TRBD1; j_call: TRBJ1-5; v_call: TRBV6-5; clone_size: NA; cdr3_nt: TGTGCCAGCAGGTTGGGACAGGCTGACAATCAGCCCCAGCATTTT; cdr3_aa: CASRLGQADNQPQHF
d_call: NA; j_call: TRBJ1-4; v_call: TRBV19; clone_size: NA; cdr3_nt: TGTGCCAGTAGTTATCGGACAGCAACTAATGAAAAACTGTTTTTT; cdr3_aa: CASSYRTATNEKLFF
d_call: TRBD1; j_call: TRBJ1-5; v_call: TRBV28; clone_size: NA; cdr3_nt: TGTGCCAGCAGTCGACAGGGGGGTCAGCCCCAGCATTTT; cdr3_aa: CASSRQGGQPQHF
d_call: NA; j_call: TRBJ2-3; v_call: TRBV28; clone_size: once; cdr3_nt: TGTGCCACTAACGGGATGCCAAGTAGCACAGATACGCAGTATTTT; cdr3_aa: CATNGMPSSTDTQYF
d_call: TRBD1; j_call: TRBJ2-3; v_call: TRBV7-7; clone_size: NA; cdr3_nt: TGTGCTAGCAGCGACACAGGGGGCACAGATACGCAGTATTTT; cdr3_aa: CASSDTGGTDTQYF
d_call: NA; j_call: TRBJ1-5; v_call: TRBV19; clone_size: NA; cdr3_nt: TGTGCCAGTAGTATTAGAGGGCGCGGCTCCAATCAGCCCCAGCATTTT; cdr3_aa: CASSIRGRGSNQPQHF
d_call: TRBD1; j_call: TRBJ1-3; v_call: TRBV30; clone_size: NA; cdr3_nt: TGTGCCTGGGGGACAGGGGGCCTTGGAAACACCATATATTTT; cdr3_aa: CAWGTGGLGNTIYF
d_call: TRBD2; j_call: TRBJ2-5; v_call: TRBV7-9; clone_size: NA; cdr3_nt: TGTGCCAGCAGCCAAATGCTAGCGGGGGGGCCGGAGACCCAGTACTTC; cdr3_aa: CASSQMLAGGPETQYF
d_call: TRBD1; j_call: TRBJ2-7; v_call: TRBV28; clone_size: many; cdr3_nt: TGTGCCAGCAGTGCCTACAGGGGGCTCTACAGCGAGCAGTACTTC; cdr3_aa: CASSAYRGLYSEQYF
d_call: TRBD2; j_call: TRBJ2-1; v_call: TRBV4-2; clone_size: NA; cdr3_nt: TGTGCCAGCAGCCTGGCGGGGGGGCCTGACAATGAGCAGTTCTTC; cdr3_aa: CASSLAGGPDNEQFF
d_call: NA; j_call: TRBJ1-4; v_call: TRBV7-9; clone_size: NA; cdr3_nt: TGTGCCAGCAGCCCGAGCTTCCAGGGTGGTGAAAAACTGTTTTTT; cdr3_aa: CASSPSFQGGEKLFF
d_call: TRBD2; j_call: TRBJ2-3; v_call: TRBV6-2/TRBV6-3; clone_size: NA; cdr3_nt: TGTGCCAGCAGTTCGGGGCCAGTAGCGGGGGCCTATCGCACAGATACGCAGTATTTT; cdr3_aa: CASSSGPVAGAYRTDTQYF
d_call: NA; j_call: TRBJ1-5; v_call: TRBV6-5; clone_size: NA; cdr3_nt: TGTGCCAGCAGTTACTCGGGTACAGGGATGAGTCAGCCCCAGCATTTT; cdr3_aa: CASSYSGTGMSQPQHF
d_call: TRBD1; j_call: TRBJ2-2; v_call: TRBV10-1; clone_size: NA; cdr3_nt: TGCGCCAGCATTCACAAACCGGGACAGAAAACCGGGGAGCTGTTTTTT; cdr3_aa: CASIHKPGQKTGELFF
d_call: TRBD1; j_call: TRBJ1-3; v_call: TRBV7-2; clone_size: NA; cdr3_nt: TGTGCCAGCAGCTTTACAGGGGACGCTGGAAACACCATATATTTT; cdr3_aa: CASSFTGDAGNTIYF
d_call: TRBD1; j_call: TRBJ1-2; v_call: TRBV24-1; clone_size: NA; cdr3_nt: TGTGCCACCAGTGGGATTGGACAGGGCTATGGCTACACCTTC; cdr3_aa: CATSGIGQGYGYTF
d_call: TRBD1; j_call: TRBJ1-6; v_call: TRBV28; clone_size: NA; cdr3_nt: TGTGCCAGCAGTTTATTTAATCTTCGGACAGGGTTTAATAATTCACCCCTCCACTTT; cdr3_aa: CASSLFNLRTGFNNSPLHF
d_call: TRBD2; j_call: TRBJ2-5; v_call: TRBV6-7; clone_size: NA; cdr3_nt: TGTGCCAGCATCCCGCTGCAGCGGGAGGGCCCTCATGTGGAGACCCAGTACTTC; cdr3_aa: CASIPLQREGPHVETQYF
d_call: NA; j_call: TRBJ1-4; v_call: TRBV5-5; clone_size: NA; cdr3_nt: TGTGCCAGCAGCTTCGACGCTCGGGACATCCCGAGGGTTGAAAAACTGTTTTTT; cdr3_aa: CASSFDARDIPRVEKLFF
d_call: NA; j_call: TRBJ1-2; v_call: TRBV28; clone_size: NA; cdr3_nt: TGTGCCAGCAGCCCAGGTGGAAACTATGGCTACACCTTC; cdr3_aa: CASSPGGNYGYTF
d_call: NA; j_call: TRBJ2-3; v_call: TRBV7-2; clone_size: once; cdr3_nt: TGTGCCAGCAGTTCCCCGACTAGTTTCTATACGCAGTATTTT; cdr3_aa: CASSSPTSFYTQYF
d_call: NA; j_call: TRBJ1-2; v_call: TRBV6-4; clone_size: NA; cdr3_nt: TGTGCCAGCAGCGCGACCGGGGGTGGCTACACCTTC; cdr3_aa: CASSATGGGYTF
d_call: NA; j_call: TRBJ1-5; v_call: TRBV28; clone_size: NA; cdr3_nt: TGTGCCAGCAGCTCAGGACTAGGTCACCAGCCCCAGCATTTT; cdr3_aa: CASSSGLGHQPQHF
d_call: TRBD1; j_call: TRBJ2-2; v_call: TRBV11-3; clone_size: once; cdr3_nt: TGTGCCAGCAGCTTATCACAGGGGGCTGTCACCGGGGAGCTGTTTTTT; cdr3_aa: CASSLSQGAVTGELFF
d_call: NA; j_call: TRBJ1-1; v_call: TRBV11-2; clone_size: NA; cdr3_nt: TGTGCCAGCAGCTTACGTGGCCAGGGTTTCTTTGGTGCTGAAGCTTTCTTT; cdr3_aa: CASSLRGQGFFGAEAFF
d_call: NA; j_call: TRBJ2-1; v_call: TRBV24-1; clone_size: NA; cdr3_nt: TGTGCCACCAGTGATCAATCGACAGGATCCTACAATGAGCAGTTCTTC; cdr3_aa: CATSDQSTGSYNEQFF